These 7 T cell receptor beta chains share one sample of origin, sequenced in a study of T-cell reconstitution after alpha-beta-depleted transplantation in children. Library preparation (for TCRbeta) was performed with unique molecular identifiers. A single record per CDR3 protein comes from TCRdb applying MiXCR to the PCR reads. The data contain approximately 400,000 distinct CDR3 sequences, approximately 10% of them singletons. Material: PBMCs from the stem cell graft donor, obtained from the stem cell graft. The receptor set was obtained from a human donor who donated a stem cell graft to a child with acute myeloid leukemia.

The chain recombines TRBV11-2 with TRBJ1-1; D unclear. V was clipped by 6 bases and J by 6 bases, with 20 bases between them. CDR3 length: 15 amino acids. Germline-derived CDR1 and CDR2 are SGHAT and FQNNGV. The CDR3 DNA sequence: TGTGCCAGCAGTAAAGGCACAATCAGGATCTCTGAAGCTTTCTTT. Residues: CASSKGTIRISEAFF.

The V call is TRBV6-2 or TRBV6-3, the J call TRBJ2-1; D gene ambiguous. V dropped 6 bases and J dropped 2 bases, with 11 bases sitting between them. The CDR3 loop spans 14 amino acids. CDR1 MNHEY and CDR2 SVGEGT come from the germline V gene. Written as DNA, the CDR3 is TGTGCCAGCAGGGAGCCCCAAACCTACAATGAGCAGTTCTTC. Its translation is CASREPQTYNEQFF.

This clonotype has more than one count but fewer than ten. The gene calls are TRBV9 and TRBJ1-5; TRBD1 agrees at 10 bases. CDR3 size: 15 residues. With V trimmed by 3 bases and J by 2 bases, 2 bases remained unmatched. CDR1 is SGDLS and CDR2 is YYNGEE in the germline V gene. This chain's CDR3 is CASSGGTGGNQPQHF. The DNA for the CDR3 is TGTGCCAGCAGCGGTGGGACAGGGGGCAATCAGCCCCAGCATTTT.

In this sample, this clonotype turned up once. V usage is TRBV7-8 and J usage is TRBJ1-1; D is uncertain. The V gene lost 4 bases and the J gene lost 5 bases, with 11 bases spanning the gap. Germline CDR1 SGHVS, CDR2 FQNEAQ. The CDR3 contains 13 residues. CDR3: CASSSRTETEAFF. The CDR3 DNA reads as TGTGCCAGCAGCTCCCGGACGGAGACTGAAGCTTTCTTT.

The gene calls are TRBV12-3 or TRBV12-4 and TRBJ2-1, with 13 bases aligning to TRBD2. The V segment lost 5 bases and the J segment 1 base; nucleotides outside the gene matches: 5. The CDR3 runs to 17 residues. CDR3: CASSLGLAGVSYNEQFF. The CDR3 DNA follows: TGTGCCAGCAGTCTCGGACTAGCGGGAGTTTCCTACAATGAGCAGTTCTTC.

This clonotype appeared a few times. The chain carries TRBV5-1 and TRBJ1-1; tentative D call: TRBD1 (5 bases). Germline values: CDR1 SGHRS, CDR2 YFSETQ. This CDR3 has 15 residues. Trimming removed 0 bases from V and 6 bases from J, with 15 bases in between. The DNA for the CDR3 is TGCGCCAGCAGCTTGGGAGCCTCCGGGACCCCTGAAGCTTTCTTT. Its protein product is CASSLGASGTPEAFF.

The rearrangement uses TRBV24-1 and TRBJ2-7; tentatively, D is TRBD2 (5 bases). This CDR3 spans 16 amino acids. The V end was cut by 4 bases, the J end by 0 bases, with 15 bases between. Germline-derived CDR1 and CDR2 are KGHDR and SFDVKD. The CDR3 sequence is CATSESGTQSSYEQYV. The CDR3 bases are TGTGCCACCAGTGAATCGGGAACCCAAAGCTCCTACGAGCAGTACGTC.